Below, 2 T cell receptor beta chains from the same sample are listed, as sequenced in a study of blood T cell repertoires in COVID-19. This table comes from immunoSEQ multiplex PCR, and its TCRdb copy is limited to in-frame clones, with some not included. The sample yields 150,000 to 190,000 clones, approximately 73% seen once. Sequencing was done on a sample of peripheral blood. Receptor source: a woman at least 80 years old with acute or convalescent COVID-19.

DNA for the CDR3: TGTGCCAGCAGCCCAGCCTCTAGCGTGAACACCGGGGAGCTGTTTTTT. Amino acids: CASSPASSVNTGELFF. V is TRBV7-8 and J is TRBJ2-2; a weak D match, TRBD2 (6 bases). Trimming removed 5 bases at V and 1 base at J, with 14 bases between. The CDR3 runs 16 residues. Germline CDR1 and CDR2: SGHVS and FQNEAQ.

There are a few counts of this clone. The V and J genes are TRBV19 and TRBJ1-6, with TRBD1 matching 7 bases. V gave up 7 bases and J gave up 10 bases; unmatched junction bases: 7. The germline V gene encodes CDR1 LNHDA and CDR2 SQIVND (reference sequence). The CDR3 totals 13 residues. The CDR3 region is CASTDRDGSPLHF. DNA for the CDR3: TGTGCCAGTACCGACAGGGACGGCTCACCCCTCCACTTT.